This TCR beta chain was documented in a study of PD-L1 blockade in urothelial cancer. Study overall: At 6 weeks and at 3 weeks (second dose) after treatment start, blood was analyzed.

Time point defined: pretreatment peripheral blood. The CDR3 extends over 15 amino acids. Germline loops: CDR1 SEHNR, CDR2 FQNEAQ (reference sequence). V was clipped by 5 bases and J by 1 base; unmatched bases: 7. Here immunoSEQ multiplex PCR was the method, and the copy in TCRdb shows in-frame clones only, minus some. The sample contains 54,000 or so clones, roughly 82% of which appear only once. V is TRBV7-9 and J is TRBJ1-1; the match to TRBD1 covers 7 bases. The TCR sequence derives from a man aged 45-60 years with urothelial cancer. The specimen comprised PBMCs, sampled around atezolizumab (anti-PD-L1) treatment. The CDR3 DNA sequence: TGTGCCAGCAGCCCAATAAGACAGGGGAACACTGAAGCTTTCTTT. This sequence encodes CASSPIRQGNTEAFF. The whole variable domain, remainder taken from reference TRBV7-9 and TRBJ1-1, is DTGVSQNPRHKITKRGQNVTFRCDPISEHNRLYWYRQTLGQGPEFLTYFQNEAQLEKSRLLSDRFSAERPKGSFSTLEIQRTEQGDSAMYLCASSPIRQGNTEAFFGQGTRLTVV.